This note documents a single TCR beta chain sequence. The specificity of this receptor is unknown. Within one base of it there is no much larger clone, and no base qualities were kept. Receptor libraries were prepared by the immunoSEQ multiplex PCR assay. A mixture of 60 forward primers for TCR Vbeta segments and 13 reverse primers for TCR Jbeta segments was used in the multiplex PCR. A multiplex PCR assay on genomic DNA amplified the CDR3 region of rearranged TCR beta genes. The amplified TCR beta libraries were sequenced on the Illumina HiSeq System as 87-base-pair reads. Concerning the study's data processing: In a later analysis, tens of millions of unique TCR beta chains were counted across the roughly 670 repertoires, and around 10 million of these chains were shared by at least two donors. A nearest-neighbor algorithm error-corrected the raw reads and collapsed the reads into unique sequences, merging closely related sequences to remove PCR and sequencing errors. Alignment of CDR3 sequences to IMGT reference sequences was used to assign V, D and J gene segments. For a sequence to be retained, a match of at least six nucleotides was required to both a V gene segment and a J gene segment. A rearrangement counted as productive if the CDR3 had no stop codons and remained in frame with V and J, and every other rearrangement counted as non-productive. CDR3 was defined by IMGT convention, running from the second conserved V-encoded cysteine to the conserved J-encoded phenylalanine. In an earlier analysis of just under 600 of the donors, sequences lacking an unambiguous match to a single V gene segment were excluded. An earlier analysis of under 750 of the donors called V segments functional above 56.7% productive rearrangements and segregating when the between-donor standard deviation exceeded 5%. To diagnose cytomegalovirus status from the catalog of TCR beta chain sequences, a statistical classification framework was built. V and J gene assignment, in a later analysis, came from comparing TCR nucleotide sequences with IMGT/GENE-DB human TR gene sequences. The TCRdist pipeline was used in a later analysis to assign CDR3 sequences and most-parsimonious VDJ recombination scenarios. In a later analysis, each TCR beta chain was defined by its CDR3 amino acid sequence together with its V-gene family, and reads without a unique V-gene family were excluded. In a later analysis, approximately 590 highly shared, low-generation-probability nucleotide sequences were removed to address suspected cross-contamination and a sequencing artifact. In a later analysis, a clonal expansion index was calculated for each public chain from normalized within-repertoire ranks of inferred template counts. In a later analysis, generation probabilities were computed with a VDJ recombination model fitted to out-of-frame rearrangements, and the resulting probabilities were checked against IGoR. Hypergeometric tests were used in a later analysis to score TCR-TCR, TCR-HLA and TCR-CMV co-occurrence, with a repertoire-size bias correction applied to the TCR pairs. False discovery rates were estimated in a later analysis by permuting HLA or CMV assignments 20 times. A later analysis grouped co-occurring TCRs with DBSCAN, adding TCRdist sequence similarity when clustering within HLA-allele-positive subsets. For co-occurrence clustering, repertoires with fewer than 30,000 or more than 120,000 public chains were excluded, along with roughly five repertoires with anomalous nucleotide sharing. The source is immuneACCESS, and TCRdb retained only in-frame sequences with V and J called. Part of the clones is not carried over; for the studies checked, unresolved V genes explain less than half of this, and the remainder is unexplained. The V and J calls and clone size are taken from that table; D and trimming were inferred from the DNA. The sample has 100,000 to 150,000 clones on record, over 75% of them singletons. The ten top clones hold approximately 2.1% of the sample.

The sample is drawn from a study of cytomegalovirus exposure and HLA in healthy donors (dated by TCRdb to the late 2010s). For context, the study as a whole: According to an earlier analysis of a few hundred of the donors, some 180 million T cells yielded 117 million unique TCR beta sequences and 276 Gb of sequence data. An early release covering just under 650 HLA-typed donors comprised about 300 gigabases of sequencing data and approximately 85 million unique TCR sequences. Of the approximately 370 genotyped donors, 75% to 85% were placed in the genetic ancestry cluster associated with self-reported Caucasian donors. The study was designed to test whether signatures of past pathogen exposure could be identified by cataloging public T cell receptors. The T cell repertoires of 550 to 850 subjects were profiled by immunosequencing and related to cytomegalovirus serostatus. Along with the approximately 700-subject first cohort, a separate validation cohort of roughly 110 different subjects was used. To predict cytomegalovirus infection status, the study brought together high-throughput TCR immunosequencing, statistical association of individual TCRs with disease status, and machine learning. A later analysis re-examined previously published TCR beta repertoires from more than 650 donors and added high-resolution HLA genotyping to investigate patterns of TCR occurrence. Rather than drawing on any new phenotypic data, the later analysis identified candidate immune exposures from TCR beta sequences and the way those sequences occurred across donors. In an earlier analysis of about 590 of the donors, high-throughput TCR beta sequencing was used to judge whether each TCR beta V gene segment behaved as functional or pseudogenic. Donor age, sex, ethnicity and CMV serostatus were collected together with the repertoire data. A later genetic analysis took genome-wide SNP genotypes for 398 of the 666 donors and used that subset as a discovery cohort. Every repertoire in the discovery cohort had been generated on one and the same sequencing platform. HLA typing included class I and class II loci at four-digit resolution. The number of typed donors differed by locus: roughly 620-640 for A, B, C, DRB1 and DQB1; about 520 for DQA1; 606 for DPA1; and about 450 for DPB1. Because of strong linkage in the cohort, roughly 5 DR-DQ haplotypes were treated as single units for association and clustering. On average, over 200,000 unique TCR beta nucleotide sequences were sequenced per donor among roughly 430 genotyped donors of the cohort, with 15% to 20% of those sequences being non-productive.

What the work shows at the level of the full study, not this receptor alone: Some IMGT-functional V segments, including TRBV6-2 and TRBV6-3, could not be distinguished by the 87-base-pair reads and were therefore excluded. An association between a missense DCLRE1C variant and V-gene and J-gene trimming of TCR beta chains was found in a later genetic analysis and replicated in an independent cohort. According to a later analysis, TCR association rates differed among HLA loci, with DRB1 alleles showing the most associated TCRs and HLA-C alleles showing the fewest. In a later analysis, several top co-occurrence clusters were reported to appear linked to parvovirus B19, influenza, CMV and Epstein-Barr virus. The earlier analysis of nearly 600 of the donors excluded roughly 17 rarely observed V segments, including chromosome 9 orphons, because counts were too low. The classifier was reported to diagnose cytomegalovirus status with high specificity and sensitivity in both the original and validation cohorts. In an earlier analysis of some 540 of the donors, most TCR beta V segments appeared in productive rearrangements about 87% or about 30% of the time, broadly matching IMGT annotations. While some public TCRs were present in many individuals, most TCR sequences turned up only very rarely across donors. This cohort had only TCR beta chains sequenced, and the lack of alpha or paired-chain data limited which features could be detected. Specific HLA alleles were associated with over 15,000 TCR beta sequences at a false discovery rate of 0.05 in a later analysis. According to the authors, the approach could potentially be generalized to other disease states and immunological phenotypes. The only immune exposure information available for the cohort was CMV serostatus. In a later analysis, HLA-associated TCR beta chains showed more clonal expansion and lower generation probabilities than non-associated chains that were equally common. Roughly uniform sequencing depth across donors was assumed in presence/absence analyses, although this assumption may not hold. HLA typing was unavailable for some donors at each locus, so association tests used only the typed subset. Correlated functional status among segregating V segments might be attributable to linkage disequilibrium, but an unknown experimental factor could not be ruled out. In a later genetic analysis, fewer N-insertions in productive TCRs were reported among donors in an Asian-associated ancestry cluster than the approximately 710-donor mean. A cluster of highly shared sequence variants was judged likely to be a technical artifact of the sequencing pipeline. A further reported finding was that TCR beta sequences accurately predicted the HLA-A and HLA-B alleles for most subjects in the first cohort. In a later analysis, most CMV-associated TCR beta chains were found to appear HLA-restricted, with HLA associations seemingly driven largely by CMV exposure. A total of 164 TCR beta chains were listed by the study as associated with cytomegalovirus. Assigning TCR associations to individual alleles was difficult when HLA alleles, especially DR and DQ, strongly co-occurred. Three of the identified cytomegalovirus-associated TCR beta chains were confirmed in vitro to be specific for cytomegalovirus antigens.

The cohort was made up of 650 to 700 healthy bone marrow donors. Cohort members were all nominally healthy when sampled, although unrecorded immune exposures were likely present. The donor was CMV seronegative and belonged to the group of over 300 seronegative cohort members. A peripheral blood sample was provided by each donor, and peripheral blood mononuclear cells were used for TCR beta sequencing. The Qiagen DNeasy Blood Extraction Kit was used to extract genomic DNA from the blood cell samples. The germline ends are 13 bases apart after V is trimmed by 0 bases and J by 5 bases. CDR1 and CDR2, per the germline V gene, are MNHNS and SASEGT. The CDR3 sequence holds 15 residues, the cysteine and phenylalanine included. The kept DNA is CDR3 alone, 45 bases in frame from the first base.

The rearranged segments are TRBV6-1 and TRBJ2-5; TRBD1 is a weak D gene call, 6 bases matching. Sequencing was performed on PBMCs. This sequence was found in a young man in good health and CMV-seronegative. The CDR3 region reads CASSEAGASGETQYF. The DNA is TGTGCCAGCAGTGAAGCGGGGGCATCGGGGGAGACCCAGTACTTC.